This paragraph covers one TCR beta chain sequence. This record belongs to a study of preoperative IRX-2 immunotherapy in early breast cancer. The CDR3 runs 14 residues. The V gene end was trimmed by 5 bases and the J gene end by 3 bases; junction bases not matched to a gene: 5. Germline CDR1 and CDR2: LNHDA and SQIVND (reference sequence). Here immunoSEQ multiplex PCR was the method, and the copy in TCRdb shows in-frame clones only, minus some. The sample has fewer than 30,000 clones; around 91% are singletons. Regarding treatment: preoperative locoregional IRX-2 cytokine immunotherapy. Samples came from a phase Ib trial of preoperative locoregional IRX-2 cytokine immunotherapy.

The sample was acquired from a patient treated with IRX-2 immunotherapy. The V gene is TRBV19, the J gene TRBJ1-1, with 8 bases that match TRBD1. The receptor was derived from a human donor with breast cancer. The CDR3 DNA reads as TGTGCCAGTAGTGTCTCAGGGGGCTACACTGAAGCTTTCTTT. As protein: CASSVSGGYTEAFF.